Sequencing of this T cell receptor beta chain was carried out in a study of neurological immune-mediated disorders. The CDR3 loop spans 15 amino acids. From germline, CDR1 is KGHSH and CDR2 LQKENI. Trimming took 6 bases from V and 4 from J, leaving 18 bases between them. The study, taken as a whole, reports: TCR clonal expansion peaked in HTLV-1-associated myelopathy patients and was lowest in multiple sclerosis patients.

MiXCR, run by TCRdb on the 5' RACE reads, gives a single entry per CDR3 protein. There are about 70,000 distinct CDR3 sequences in the sample; more than 4.5% occur only once, and around 6% lies in the top ten. As for this clonotype: Its antigen is still unknown.

Sequencing was performed on PBMCs. The chain links TRBV18 to TRBJ1-1; D ambiguous. The source of this sequence is a human donor with multiple sclerosis. The donor label of this sample is uncertain. Here the CDR3 DNA reads TGTGCCAGCTCTCAGACATTCGATCGGGGCACTGAAGCTTTCTTT. Translation: CASSQTFDRGTEAFF.